One and the same sample provided the 21 T cell receptor beta chains below, sequenced in a study of post-analysis software for immune sequencing data. Regarding the study as a whole: When patients were compared with controls, four or five TRBV segments were more frequent, TRBV5-6, TRBV5-1 and TRBV20-1 among them.

Their target antigens are unknown. Tagging with unique molecular identifiers was a feature of the TCR beta cDNA libraries. TCRdb analysed the PCR reads with MiXCR anew, one entry per CDR3 protein. The sample holds approximately 730,000 distinct CDR3 sequences, just over 45% seen once. Sequencing used blood. The receptors here all came from a girl aged 5-17 years with multiple sclerosis.

V and J are TRBV5-1 and TRBJ2-7; 8 nucleotides match TRBD1. Germline V gene data show CDR1 as SGHRS and CDR2 as YFSETQ. Losses at the gene ends were 4 bases for V and 5 bases for J; bases not matched to a gene: 11. There are 15 residues in the CDR3. CDR3 sequence (DNA): TGCGCCAGCAGCCCCGCCCCGGACAGGGAACACGAGCAGTACTTC. It specifies CASSPAPDREHEQYF.

V and J are TRBV28 and TRBJ2-4; no clear D gene. The J call may not be correct, given that the DNA end is closer to TRBJ2-7. Germline-derived CDR1 and CDR2 are MDHEN and SYDVKM. The CDR3 loop spans 11 amino acids. CDR3 sequence: CASLMNYEQYF. The CDR3 DNA sequence: TGTGCCAGCCTCATGAACTACGAGCAGTACTTC.

The chain has TRBV5-1 and TRBJ2-5; D is ambiguous. The V end was cut by 4 bases, the J end by 3 bases, with 13 bases between. CDR1 is SGHRS and CDR2 is YFSETQ in the germline V gene. CDR3 length: 14 amino acids. CDR3 sequence reads: CASSLTDWEETQYF. For the CDR3, the DNA is TGCGCCAGCAGCCTTACCGACTGGGAAGAGACCCAGTACTTC.

The CDR3 reads CASSFLPGQQLAKNIQYF. The CDR3 region has the DNA TGTGCCAGCAGCTTTCTTCCGGGACAACAACTAGCCAAAAACATTCAGTACTTC. The chain employs TRBV7-6 and TRBJ2-4; possible D gene TRBD1, 6 bases. CDR3 length: 18 residues. V lost 3 bases to trimming and J lost 0 bases, with 18 bases between them. Germline V gives CDR1 SGHVS, CDR2 FNYEAQ.

The CDR3 coding sequence is TGCAGCGTAGAGACAGGCGTAGACACCGGGGAGCTGTTTTTT. Amino acid sequence: CSVETGVDTGELFF. J is TRBJ2-2 and V is TRBV29-1, with TRBD1 as a possible D gene (6 bases). Trimming removed 6 bases from V and 3 bases from J, with 14 bases in between. Germline V CDR1 and CDR2: SQVTM, ANQGSEA. The length of the CDR3 is 14 residues.

This clonotype was seen just once. This chain uses TRBV10-3 with TRBJ2-7, with 8 bases identical to TRBD2. TRBJ2-5 explains the end of the DNA better; the J call may be wrong. Germline V gives CDR1 ENHRY, CDR2 SYGVKD. There are 17 residues in the CDR3. CDR3 sequence (DNA): TGTGCCATCAGTGAACTAGGCACTAGCGGCGTTAAAGAGACCCAGTACTTC. It translates to CAISELGTSGVKETQYF.

The chain carries TRBV5-1 and TRBJ1-1; 8 bases agree with TRBD1. The length of the CDR3 is 14 residues. The V gene end was trimmed by 5 bases and the J gene end by 1 base; junction bases not matched to a gene: 4. Germline CDR1 and CDR2: SGHRS and YFSETQ. The CDR3 bases are TGCGCCAGCAGGCCAGGGGGCTCGAACACTGAAGCTTTCTTT. Its translation is CASRPGGSNTEAFF. Supplemented by reference TRBV5-1 and TRBJ1-1, the full variable domain reads KAGVTQTPRYLIKTRGQQVTLSCSPISGHRSVSWYQQTPGQGLQFLFEYFSETQRNKGNFPGRFSGRQFSNSRSEMNVSTLELGDSALYLCASRPGGSNTEAFFGQGTRLTVV.

The chain carries TRBV28 and TRBJ1-4; the D gene is possibly TRBD1 (6 bases). Germline V CDR1 and CDR2: MDHEN, SYDVKM. V was pared by 11 bases and J by 3 bases, with 16 bases between. This CDR3 is 14 amino acids long. The CDR3 DNA reads as TGTGCCGCTCTCCGTCCAGGGGCTAATGAAAAACTGTTTTTT. This sequence encodes CAALRPGANEKLFF.

The CDR3 loop is CASRRLEGSNEQFF. For the CDR3, the DNA is TGCGCCAGCAGAAGGCTCGAGGGTTCAAATGAGCAGTTCTTC. The rearrangement joins TRBV5-1 to TRBJ2-1; a possible D gene is TRBD2 (5 bases). There are 14 residues in the CDR3. Germline V gene lookup returns CDR1 SGHRS and CDR2 YFSETQ. The V gene lost 5 bases and the J gene lost 7 bases, with 16 bases spanning the gap.

The chain is built from TRBV15 and TRBJ1-1; D call uncertain. Germline V lookup: CDR1 LNHNV, CDR2 YYDKDF (reference sequence). The CDR3 runs to 14 residues. The V gene lost 5 bases and the J gene lost 0 bases, with 10 bases spanning the gap. CDR3 sequence: CATSPDGLNTEAFF. CDR3 sequence (DNA): TGTGCCACCAGCCCAGACGGACTGAACACTGAAGCTTTCTTT.

This clonotype was seen many times. This chain links TRBV4-3 with TRBJ2-7; TRBD1 matches 7 bases. CDR1 and CDR2 from the germline V gene are LGHNA and YSLEER. CDR3 length: 15 amino acids. The V and J ends lost 1 base and 7 bases, in that order; junction bases with no gene match: 10. In DNA, the CDR3 is TGCGCCAGCAGCCAAGGCTACAGGGGAATAGAGGAGCAGTACTTC. Amino acids: CASSQGYRGIEEQYF.

The chain employs TRBV11-1 and TRBJ2-6; the D is unclear. Trimming cost V 5 bases and J 0 bases, with 8 bases left between them. Germline V lookup: CDR1 SGHAT, CDR2 FQDESV (reference sequence). The CDR3 covers 15 residues. CDR3 sequence: CASSPEFSGANVLTF. For the CDR3, the DNA is TGTGCCAGCAGCCCTGAATTCTCTGGGGCCAACGTCCTGACTTTC. Full variable domain (missing parts from reference TRBV11-1 and TRBJ2-6): EAEVAQSPRYKITEKSQAVAFWCDPISGHATLYWYRQILGQGPELLVQFQDESVVDDSQLPKDRFSAERLKGVDSTLKIQPAELGDSAMYLCASSPEFSGANVLTFGAGSRLTVL.

This clonotype was counted a single time. This sequence joins TRBV7-9 and TRBJ1-2, with TRBD1 matching 7 bases. J gave up 1 base and V 4 bases, and 9 bases lay outside the gene matches. The CDR3 sequence is 16 residues long. Germline CDR1 SEHNR, CDR2 FQNEAQ (reference sequence). The CDR3 protein is CASSSGQPSFNYGYTF. The CDR3 DNA is TGTGCCAGCAGCTCGGGACAGCCCTCCTTTAACTATGGCTACACCTTC.

The V call is TRBV6-5, the J call TRBJ2-6; no clear D. In germline, CDR1 is MNHEY, CDR2 SVGAGI. The CDR3 totals 16 residues. The V end was cut by 5 bases, the J end by 0 bases, with 11 bases between. The CDR3 DNA is TGTGCCAGCAGTACGATTTGGGGCTCTGGGGCCAACGTCCTGACTTTC. Translation: CASSTIWGSGANVLTF.

The rearrangement joins TRBV7-6 to TRBJ2-3, with 9 bases fitting TRBD1. Germline trimming cut 3 bases from V and 8 bases from J; bases unmatched to any gene: 6. Germline V gene sequence: CDR1 SGHVS, CDR2 FNYEAQ. This CDR3 has 14 amino acids. For the CDR3, the DNA is TGTGCCAGCAGCTTGGCTGGGACAGGGAGTACGCAGTATTTT. It translates to CASSLAGTGSTQYF.

This chain links TRBV20-1 with TRBJ2-7; 11 bases are a match to TRBD2. The CDR3 extends over 17 amino acids. Germline V gene data show CDR1 as DFQATT and CDR2 as SNEGSKA (reference sequence). With 0 bases clipped from V and 2 bases from J, the junction kept 9 bases outside the gene matches. The CDR3 region is CSARDLRTSGLPYEQYF. CDR3 in DNA: TGCAGTGCTAGAGATCTAAGGACTAGCGGGCTCCCCTACGAGCAGTACTTC.

The V call is TRBV7-8, the J call TRBJ2-7; 13 bases are shared with TRBD2. The CDR3 spans 16 residues. The junction had 5 bases not matched to a gene; V was cut back by 5 bases and J by 1 base. From germline, CDR1 is SGHVS and CDR2 FQNEAQ. In DNA, the CDR3 is TGTGCCAGCAGCATAGGACTAGCGGGAGATTCCTACGAGCAGTACTTC. Translation: CASSIGLAGDSYEQYF.

This clonotype was counted only a few times. In nucleotides, the CDR3 is TGTGCCAGCAGTTCCCCTGTAGGGCAGGGTGAAGCTTTCTTT. It is translated as CASSSPVGQGEAFF. The V call is TRBV6-5, the J call TRBJ1-1, with a tentative D call TRBD1 (5 bases). This CDR3 region has 14 residues. Per the germline V gene, CDR1 is MNHEY and CDR2 is SVGAGI. Trimming shortened V by 4 bases and J by 7 bases, and 16 bases separated the two germline ends.

This chain links TRBV12-3 or TRBV12-4 with TRBJ2-7, with 9 bases that match TRBD1. V gave up 6 bases and J gave up 0 bases; unmatched junction bases: 9. CDR3 length: 16 residues. CDR3: CASRRIGTGSSYEQYF. CDR3 coding DNA: TGTGCCAGCAGGAGAATTGGGACAGGGTCCTCCTACGAGCAGTACTTC.

The table lists this clonotype with a few counts. V gene TRBV7-9 combines with J gene TRBJ2-5; 8 bases align to TRBD1. The CDR3 extends over 14 amino acids. With 4 bases clipped from V and 4 bases from J, the junction kept 5 bases outside the gene matches. CDR1 and CDR2 (germline): SEHNR, FQNEAQ (reference sequence). The CDR3 DNA is TGTGCCAGCAGCTCTTCAGGGGGCCCAGAGACCCAGTACTTC. The encoded protein is CASSSSGGPETQYF.

This chain connects TRBV29-1 to TRBJ2-7, with unresolved D. This CDR3 comprises 15 residues. Germline V gene sequence: CDR1 SQVTM, CDR2 ANQGSEA. V lost 4 bases and J lost 3, with 19 bases in between. The CDR3: CSVVAARDTLYEQYF. In DNA form, the CDR3 reads TGCAGCGTTGTTGCGGCCAGAGACACCCTCTACGAGCAGTACTTC.